These T cell receptor beta chains were read from a single sample in a study of identical twins. TCRdb reanalysed the 5' RACE reads using MiXCR and keeps one entry per CDR3 protein. The data show about 520,000 distinct CDR3 sequences, 22% seen once. These records were also assigned to another study, of T cells expressing NK-cell markers.

Sequenced material: CD4+ T cells sorted from blood. These receptors all stem from a woman aged 18-30 years in good health. The CDR3 runs from the conserved cysteine through the conserved F or W. A D gene is named only where the DNA matches it firmly. Some rows mark clone size as missing; the rest say once, few, many or name a class of expanded clone.

d_gene: .; len: 15; abundance: few; v_gene: TRBV12-3/TRBV12-4; j_gene: TRBJ1-2; CDR3nt: TGTGCCAGCAGTATACTAACAGGTCTCCTGGGCGGCTACACCTTC; CDR3aa: CASSILTGLLGGYTF
d_gene: .; len: 13; abundance: .; v_gene: TRBV20-1; j_gene: TRBJ1-4; CDR3nt: TGCAGTGCCTGGGGCGCCCTGTCCGAAAAACTGTTTTTT; CDR3aa: CSAWGALSEKLFF
d_gene: .; len: 15; abundance: .; v_gene: TRBV19; j_gene: TRBJ1-1; CDR3nt: TGTGCCAGTAGTATAGAGTCCCGGCCCCAATCTAAAGCTTTCTTT; CDR3aa: CASSIESRPQSKAFF
d_gene: .; len: 14; abundance: .; v_gene: TRBV12-3/TRBV12-4; j_gene: TRBJ1-2; CDR3nt: TGTGCCAGCAGTTTCAGGGGCAGGGAAGGTGGCTACACCTTC; CDR3aa: CASSFRGREGGYTF
d_gene: TRBD1; len: 14; abundance: .; v_gene: TRBV6-1; j_gene: TRBJ1-1; CDR3nt: TGTGCCAGCAAGCCCGGGACAGTGAACACTGAAGCTTTCTTT; CDR3aa: CASKPGTVNTEAFF
d_gene: .; len: 14; abundance: few; v_gene: TRBV5-5; j_gene: TRBJ2-5; CDR3nt: TGTGCCAGCAGCTTGGTACTTGGGGGTCAGACCCAGTACTTC; CDR3aa: CASSLVLGGQTQYF
d_gene: .; len: 13; abundance: .; v_gene: TRBV20-1; j_gene: TRBJ2-3; CDR3nt: TGCAGTGCCTCCCCCGGTGGGACAGATACGCAGTATTTT; CDR3aa: CSASPGGTDTQYF
d_gene: .; len: 16; abundance: once; v_gene: TRBV18; j_gene: TRBJ1-2; CDR3nt: TGTGCCAGCTCACCACCGTCAGGCCGAGCTAACTATGGCTACACCTTC; CDR3aa: CASSPPSGRANYGYTF
d_gene: .; len: 14; abundance: .; v_gene: TRBV12-3/TRBV12-4; j_gene: TRBJ1-1; CDR3nt: TGTGCCAGCATAACCGGGACGGTAAGGACTGAAGCTTTCTTT; CDR3aa: CASITGTVRTEAFF
d_gene: TRBD1; len: 14; abundance: few; v_gene: TRBV5-1; j_gene: TRBJ1-2; CDR3nt: TGCGCCAGCAGACAACAAACAGGGGATGATGGCTACACCTTC; CDR3aa: CASRQQTGDDGYTF
d_gene: TRBD1; len: 16; abundance: .; v_gene: TRBV20-1; j_gene: TRBJ1-6; CDR3nt: TGCAGTGCTAGAGATTCCCTCTTCGCAGGGGGTTCACCCCTCCACTTT; CDR3aa: CSARDSLFAGGSPLHF
d_gene: .; len: 14; abundance: few; v_gene: TRBV5-1; j_gene: TRBJ2-3; CDR3nt: TGCGCCAGCAGCCGAGACCTAGGCACAGATACGCAGTATTTT; CDR3aa: CASSRDLGTDTQYF
d_gene: .; len: 14; abundance: few; v_gene: TRBV15; j_gene: TRBJ1-5; CDR3nt: TGTGCCACCAGCAGAGATAAGCAGGGACAGCCCCAGCATTTT; CDR3aa: CATSRDKQGQPQHF
d_gene: .; len: 16; abundance: .; v_gene: TRBV15; j_gene: TRBJ2-3; CDR3nt: TGTGCCACCAGCAGCATTGGGGGCGGAACCACAGATACGCAGTATTTT; CDR3aa: CATSSIGGGTTDTQYF
d_gene: .; len: 14; abundance: .; v_gene: TRBV11-3; j_gene: TRBJ1-2; CDR3nt: TGTGCCAGCAGCTTAAGGAAACCAAACTATGGCTACACCTTC; CDR3aa: CASSLRKPNYGYTF
d_gene: .; len: 12; abundance: .; v_gene: TRBV10-3; j_gene: TRBJ1-2; CDR3nt: TGTGCCATCGTTAAGGAGCCCTATGGCTACACCTTC; CDR3aa: CAIVKEPYGYTF
d_gene: .; len: 13; abundance: .; v_gene: TRBV11-2; j_gene: TRBJ2-3; CDR3nt: TGTGCCAGCAGCCCCGTATGGACAGATACGCAGTATTTT; CDR3aa: CASSPVWTDTQYF
d_gene: TRBD2; len: 15; abundance: .; v_gene: TRBV6-5; j_gene: TRBJ2-7; CDR3nt: TGTGCCAGCAGTTACCGGGCGGGGGGGCACCACGAGCAGTACTTC; CDR3aa: CASSYRAGGHHEQYF
d_gene: .; len: 14; abundance: .; v_gene: TRBV5-1; j_gene: TRBJ2-1; CDR3nt: TGCGCCAGCAGCTTGGGACAGCGATACAATGAGCAGTTCTTC; CDR3aa: CASSLGQRYNEQFF